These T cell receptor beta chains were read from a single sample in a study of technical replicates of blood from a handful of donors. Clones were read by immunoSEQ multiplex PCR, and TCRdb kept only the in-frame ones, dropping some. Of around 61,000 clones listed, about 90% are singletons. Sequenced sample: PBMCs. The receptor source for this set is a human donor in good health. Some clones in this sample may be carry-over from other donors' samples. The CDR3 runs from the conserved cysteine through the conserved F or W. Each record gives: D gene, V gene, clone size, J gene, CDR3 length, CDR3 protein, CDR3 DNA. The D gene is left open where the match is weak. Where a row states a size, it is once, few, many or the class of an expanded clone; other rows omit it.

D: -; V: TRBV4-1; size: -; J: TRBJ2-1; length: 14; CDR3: CASSQDVNRDEQFF; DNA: TGCGCCAGCAGCCAAGATGTGAACCGCGATGAGCAGTTCTTC
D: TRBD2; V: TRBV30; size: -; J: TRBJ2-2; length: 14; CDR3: CAWVQGLAAGELFF; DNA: TGTGCCTGGGTCCAGGGACTAGCCGCCGGGGAGCTGTTTTTT
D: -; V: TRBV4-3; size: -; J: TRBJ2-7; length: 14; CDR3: CASSRRASYYEQYF; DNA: TGCGCCAGCAGCCGGAGGGCCAGCTATTACGAGCAGTACTTC
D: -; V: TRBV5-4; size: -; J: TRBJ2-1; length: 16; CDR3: CASSPRGGAEYNEQFF; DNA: TGTGCCAGCAGCCCACGTGGCGGAGCCGAATACAATGAGCAGTTCTTC
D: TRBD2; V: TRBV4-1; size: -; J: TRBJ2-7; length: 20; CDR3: CASSQVAGGPSVWGSDEQYF; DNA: TGCGCCAGCAGCCAGGTAGCGGGGGGGCCTTCCGTGTGGGGTTCGGACGAGCAGTACTTC
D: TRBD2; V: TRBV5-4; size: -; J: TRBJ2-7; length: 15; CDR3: CASSYGTSVQYEQYF; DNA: TGTGCCAGCAGCTACGGGACTAGCGTTCAATACGAGCAGTACTTC
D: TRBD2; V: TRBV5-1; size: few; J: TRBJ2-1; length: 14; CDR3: CASSSSGAYNEQFF; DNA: TGCGCCAGCAGCTCAAGCGGGGCCTACAATGAGCAGTTCTTC
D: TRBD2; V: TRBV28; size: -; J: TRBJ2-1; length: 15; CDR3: CASSSGGGSYNEQFF; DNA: TGTGCCAGCAGTTCGGGAGGGGGGTCCTACAATGAGCAGTTCTTC
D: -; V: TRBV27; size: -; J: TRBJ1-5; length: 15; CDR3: CASSKVDSRYQPQHF; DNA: TGTGCCAGCAGTAAGGTAGACAGTAGATATCAGCCCCAGCATTTT
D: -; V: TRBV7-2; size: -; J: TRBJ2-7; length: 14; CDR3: CASSFSTGFYEQYF; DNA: TGTGCCAGCAGCTTTAGCACAGGTTTCTACGAGCAGTACTTC
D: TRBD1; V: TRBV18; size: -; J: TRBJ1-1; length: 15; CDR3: CASSPGTGSNTEAFF; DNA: TGTGCCAGCTCACCCGGGACAGGGTCGAACACTGAAGCTTTCTTT
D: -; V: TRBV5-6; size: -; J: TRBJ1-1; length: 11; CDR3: CASSAAGRAFF; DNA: TGTGCCAGCAGCGCAGCAGGGCGAGCTTTCTTT
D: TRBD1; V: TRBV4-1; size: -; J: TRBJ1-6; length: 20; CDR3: CASSQDFPPAPYTGGSPLHF; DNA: TGCGCCAGCAGCCAAGATTTTCCCCCGGCTCCTTACACAGGGGGCTCACCCCTCCACTTT
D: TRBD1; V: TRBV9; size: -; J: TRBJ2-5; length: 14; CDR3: CASSPRQGEGTQYF; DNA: TGTGCCAGCAGCCCCCGACAGGGGGAGGGGACCCAGTACTTC
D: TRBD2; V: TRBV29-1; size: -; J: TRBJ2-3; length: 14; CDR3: CSDLSGRAFDTQYF; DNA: TGCAGCGACCTTAGCGGGAGGGCCTTTGATACGCAGTATTTT
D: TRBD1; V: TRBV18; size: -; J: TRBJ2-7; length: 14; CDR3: CASSQTGTDHEQYF; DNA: TGTGCCAGCTCCCAAACCGGGACAGACCACGAGCAGTACTTC
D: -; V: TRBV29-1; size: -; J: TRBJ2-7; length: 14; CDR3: CSVVWLDRSYEQYF; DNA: TGCAGCGTTGTTTGGTTGGACAGATCCTACGAGCAGTACTTC
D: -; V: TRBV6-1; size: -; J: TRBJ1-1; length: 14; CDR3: CASIRFRLNTEAFF; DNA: TGTGCCAGCATACGTTTTCGACTTAACACTGAAGCTTTCTTT
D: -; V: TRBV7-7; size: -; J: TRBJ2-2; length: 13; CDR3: CASSSTDTGELFF; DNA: TGTGCCAGCAGCTCGACAGACACCGGGGAGCTGTTTTTT
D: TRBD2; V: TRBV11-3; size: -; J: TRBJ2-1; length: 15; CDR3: CASSFNSGRGNEQFF; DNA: TGTGCCAGCAGCTTCAATAGCGGGAGGGGTAATGAGCAGTTCTTC
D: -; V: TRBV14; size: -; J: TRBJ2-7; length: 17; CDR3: CASSQGVLRGGSYEQYF; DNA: TGTGCCAGCAGCCAAGGAGTCCTTAGAGGGGGCTCCTACGAGCAGTACTTC
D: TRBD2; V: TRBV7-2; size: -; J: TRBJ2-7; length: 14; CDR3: CASSLEGGYYEQYF; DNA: TGTGCCAGCAGCTTAGAGGGAGGGTACTACGAGCAGTACTTC
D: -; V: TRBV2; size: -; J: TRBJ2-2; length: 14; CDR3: CASSVQGLTGELFF; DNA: TGTGCCAGCAGTGTACAGGGTTTAACCGGGGAGCTGTTTTTT
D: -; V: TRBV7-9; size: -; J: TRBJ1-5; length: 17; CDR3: CASSSSVRADSNQPQHF; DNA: TGTGCCAGCAGCTCGAGTGTGAGGGCTGACAGCAATCAGCCCCAGCATTTT
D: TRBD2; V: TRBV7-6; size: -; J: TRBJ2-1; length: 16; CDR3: CASSPGLAADYNEQFF; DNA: TGTGCCAGCAGCCCGGGACTAGCGGCTGACTACAATGAGCAGTTCTTC
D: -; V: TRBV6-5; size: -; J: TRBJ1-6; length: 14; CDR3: CASFRSGSGTPLHF; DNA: TGTGCCAGCTTTAGGTCGGGTTCGGGTACACCCCTCCACTTT
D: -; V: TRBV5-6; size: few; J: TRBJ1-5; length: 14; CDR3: CASSLIGASQPQHF; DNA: TGTGCCAGCAGCTTGATTGGTGCGAGCCAGCCCCAGCATTTT
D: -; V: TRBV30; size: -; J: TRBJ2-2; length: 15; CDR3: CAWSAPQGRIGELFF; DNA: TGTGCCTGGAGTGCCCCCCAGGGAAGGATCGGGGAGCTGTTTTTT
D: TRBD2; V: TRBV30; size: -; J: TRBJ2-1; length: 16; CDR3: CAWSVLSGGLYNEQFF; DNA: TGTGCCTGGAGTGTTCTTTCGGGAGGACTCTACAATGAGCAGTTCTTC
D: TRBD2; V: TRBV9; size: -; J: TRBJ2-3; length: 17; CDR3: CASSAPPWRGGTDTQYF; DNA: TGTGCCAGCAGCGCGCCCCCGTGGCGGGGGGGCACAGATACGCAGTATTTT
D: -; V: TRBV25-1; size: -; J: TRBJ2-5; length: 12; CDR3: CASSEQQETQYF; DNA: TGTGCCAGCAGTGAGCAGCAAGAGACCCAGTACTTC
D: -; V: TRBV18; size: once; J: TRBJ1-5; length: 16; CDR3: CASSPQTVYSNQPQHF; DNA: TGTGCCAGCTCACCACAGACTGTATATAGCAATCAGCCCCAGCATTTT
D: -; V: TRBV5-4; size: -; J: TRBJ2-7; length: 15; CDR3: CASSLGGADPGEQYF; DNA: TGTGCCAGCAGCTTAGGAGGGGCCGACCCCGGGGAGCAGTACTTC
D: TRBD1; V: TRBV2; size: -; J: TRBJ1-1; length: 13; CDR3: CASTGTGPYEAFF; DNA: TGTGCCAGCACTGGGACAGGGCCGTATGAAGCTTTCTTT
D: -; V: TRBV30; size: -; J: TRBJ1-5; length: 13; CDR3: CAWSPGANQPQHF; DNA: TGTGCCTGGAGTCCAGGGGCCAATCAGCCCCAGCATTTT
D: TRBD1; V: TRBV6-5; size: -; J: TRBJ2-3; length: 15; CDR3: CASSSQGARVDTQYF; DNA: TGTGCCAGCAGTTCGCAGGGGGCCCGGGTAGATACGCAGTATTTT
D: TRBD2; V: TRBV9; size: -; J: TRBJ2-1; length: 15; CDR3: CASSVETSAYNEQFF; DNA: TGTGCCAGCTCGGTAGAGACTAGCGCCTACAATGAGCAGTTCTTC
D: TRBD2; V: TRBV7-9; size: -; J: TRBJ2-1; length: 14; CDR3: CASSLGLAGNEQFF; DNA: TGTGCCAGCAGCTTGGGACTAGCGGGTAATGAGCAGTTCTTC
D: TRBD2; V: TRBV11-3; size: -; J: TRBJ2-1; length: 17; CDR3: CASSLGGSGSSYNEQFF; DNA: TGTGCCAGCAGCTTGGGGGGTAGCGGGAGTTCGTACAATGAGCAGTTCTTC
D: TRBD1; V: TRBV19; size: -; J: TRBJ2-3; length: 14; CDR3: CASSITGATDTQYF; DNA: TGTGCCAGTAGTATAACAGGGGCCACAGATACGCAGTATTTT
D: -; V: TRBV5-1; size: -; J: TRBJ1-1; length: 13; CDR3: CASSLAVNTEAFF; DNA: TGCGCCAGCAGCTTGGCCGTGAACACTGAAGCTTTCTTT
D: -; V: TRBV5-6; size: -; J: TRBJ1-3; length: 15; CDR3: CASRVGGARGNTIYF; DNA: TGTGCCAGCAGGGTCGGGGGGGCGCGAGGAAACACCATATATTTT
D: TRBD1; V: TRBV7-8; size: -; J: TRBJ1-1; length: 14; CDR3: CASSEDRGPLPAFF; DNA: TGTGCCAGCAGCGAAGACAGGGGGCCCTTACCAGCTTTCTTT
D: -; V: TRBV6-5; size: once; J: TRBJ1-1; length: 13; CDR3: CASRQTLNTEAFF; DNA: TGTGCCAGCAGACAGACCCTAAACACTGAAGCTTTCTTT
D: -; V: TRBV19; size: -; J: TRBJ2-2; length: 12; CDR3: CASMRFTGELFF; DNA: TGTGCCAGTATGAGGTTCACCGGGGAGCTGTTTTTT
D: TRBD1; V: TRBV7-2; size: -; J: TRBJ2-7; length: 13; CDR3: CASTKDRPLEQYF; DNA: TGTGCCAGCACCAAGGACAGGCCGCTCGAGCAGTACTTC
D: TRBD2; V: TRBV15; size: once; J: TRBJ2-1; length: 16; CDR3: CATSTSGRAAYNEQFF; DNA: TGTGCCACCAGCACAAGCGGGAGGGCCGCCTACAATGAGCAGTTCTTC
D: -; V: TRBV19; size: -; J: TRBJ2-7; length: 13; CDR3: CASSGGASYEQYF; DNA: TGTGCCAGTAGTGGCGGGGCTTCCTACGAGCAGTACTTC